This entry concerns a single T cell receptor (beta chain). The antigen it binds to is not known. At one end the junction does not follow the germline gene, possibly because of a read error. CDR1 and CDR2, per the germline V gene (reference sequence), are SGHAT and FQDESV. The CDR3, cysteine through phenylalanine, is 14 amino acids long. The only DNA kept is the CDR3, 42 bases in frame from the first base. Systemically healthy Caucasian individuals from Russia, 39 in total and aged roughly 6 to 100 years, were included as donors. Around 10 milliliters of peripheral blood were collected from each donor into EDTA-treated Vacutainer tubes. Ficoll-Paque density-gradient centrifugation was used to isolate PBMCs, with at least 6 million obtained per sample. Trizol reagent was used to extract total RNA from the PBMCs, yielding at least 6 micrograms per sample. The percentages of naive CD45RAhigh/CD27high T cells were determined by flow cytometry on a PBMC aliquot from every donor.

The sample belongs to a study of blood T cells in healthy people across ages (dated by TCRdb to between 2014 and 2016). About the study as a whole: In model experiments, template switching captured about one uniquely barcoded TCR beta cDNA molecule for every two T cells. Donors of different ages were randomly distributed across sequencing lanes to avoid experimental bias. The donors were split into four age groups: young (average around 15 years), middle-aged (more than 35), aged (about 62) and long-lived (about 74). For two donors (one aged 18 to 29 and one aged 80 or older), the study analyzed two additional independent replicas of 1 million unique cDNA reads from the same blood draw. The study measured age-related changes in TCR beta repertoire diversity using deep sequencing normalized with unique cDNA molecular identifiers.

What the study reported, not specific to this receptor: The CMV infection status of donors was not known, potentially confounding age-related changes in expanded clonotypes. Conclusive comparison of naive and antigen-experienced compartments was prevented by the profiling of bulk unsorted PBMCs. Compared with the aged group, the long-lived group had more naive CD4+ T cells, fewer expanded clones and increased TCR diversity, suggesting age selection. Estimates of total diversity based on one million sequenced T cells were regarded as lower bounds and as underestimates. There was a strong correlation between observed TCR beta diversity and the percentage of naive T cells measured by flow cytometry. Observed TCR beta diversity per million T cells fell roughly linearly with age, and a significant reduction was already apparent by age about 43.

Libraries were made using 5' RACE. TCRdb names Illumina HiSeq 2500 as the instrument used. A second PCR of about 7 to 12 cycles was run with a J-beta primer mix and a sample-barcoded 5' primer. A template-switch 5' adaptor carrying 12 random nucleotides introduced a unique molecular identifier onto each TCR beta cDNA molecule. Each sample yielded at least 2.5 million CDR3-containing paired-end reads. The Mint cDNA synthesis kit, primed by a TRBC-specific oligonucleotide, was used to synthesize first-strand cDNA from all RNA. Following uracil-DNA glycosylase treatment, all cDNA underwent a first 18-cycle PCR with the universal primers M1SS and BC2_uni_R. Processing in the source paper ran as follows. For normalization, 1 million high-quality reads, each with a distinct molecular identifier, were randomly selected from each sample. Instead of being binned into consensus sequences, reads with shared molecular identifiers were discarded. CDR3 identification, clonotype clustering and error correction used MiTCR with a Q25 quality threshold and the strictest error-elimination algorithm. Lower-bound total TCR beta diversity was estimated with a nonparametric unseen species model using Euler transformation. In-frame beta chains were kept once TCRdb had trimmed the public reads at Q25 with fastp and called clones with MiXCR. Every entry covers one CDR3 protein and lists the most common genes and DNA from its rows. The V and J calls here are based on TCRdb, not the publication. The sample yields over 1,300,000 distinct CDR3 sequences; roughly 60% were counted once. The ten top clones hold 6.5% to 8.5% of the sample.

The specimen sequenced was blood. The chain is encoded by TRBV11-1 joined to TRBJ2-4, with 8 bases in between that match TRBD2. The last part of the DNA fits TRBJ2-7 better; the J call may be wrong. The receptor comes from a man younger than 35 in good health. The bases are TGTGCCAGCAGCGTAGCCGGAGCGGGAGTCGAGCAGTACTTC. The translation is CASSVAGAGVEQYF.